The source of this TCR beta chain is a study of tumor-infiltrating lymphocytes in oesophageal squamous cell carcinoma. The V gene lost 0 bases and the J gene lost 4 bases, with 16 bases spanning the gap. The germline V gene encodes CDR1 SEHNR and CDR2 FQNEAQ (reference sequence). This CDR3 has 18 residues. Each CDR3 protein is one row after TCRdb ran MiXCR on the PCR reads. The data contain around 6,200 distinct CDR3 sequences, more than 12% of them singletons. This clonotype is judged medium-sized (0.01 to 0.1%). V gene TRBV7-9 combines with J gene TRBJ2-6; D is tentatively TRBD1 or TRBD2 (5 bases each). The sequence was collected from a male donor with esophageal squamous cell carcinoma. Sequencing was performed on esophageal tumor tissue. The CDR3, as DNA: TGTGCCAGCAGCTTAGCGCTCGGGGCGGCCCTCGGGGCCAACGTCCTGACTTTC. Protein product: CASSLALGAALGANVLTF.